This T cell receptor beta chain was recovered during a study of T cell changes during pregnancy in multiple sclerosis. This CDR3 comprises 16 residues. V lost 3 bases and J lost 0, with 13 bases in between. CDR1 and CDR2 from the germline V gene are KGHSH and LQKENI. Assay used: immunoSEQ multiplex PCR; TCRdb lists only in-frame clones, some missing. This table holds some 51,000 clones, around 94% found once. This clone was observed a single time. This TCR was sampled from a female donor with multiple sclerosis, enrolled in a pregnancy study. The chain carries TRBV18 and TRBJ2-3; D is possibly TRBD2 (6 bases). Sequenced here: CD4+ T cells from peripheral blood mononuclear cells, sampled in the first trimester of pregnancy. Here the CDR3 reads CASSPFSGTSTDTQYF. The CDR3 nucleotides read TGTGCCAGCTCACCTTTCTCAGGGACTAGCACAGATACGCAGTATTTT.